Sequencing of this T cell receptor (beta chain) was carried out in a study of blood T cell repertoires in COVID-19. Only in-frame clones appear in the TCRdb table, and some are missing; sequencing was by immunoSEQ multiplex PCR. Seen here are around 36,000 clones, approximately 85% observed once, and the top ten hold approximately 4.1%. The TCR was taken from a man between 60 and 75 years old with acute or convalescent COVID-19. The sample consisted of peripheral blood.

CDR3 sequence (DNA): TGTGCCAGCAGCCAAGAAACTGGAAGTGGAGGGCCGGTGGGGGAGCTGTTTTTT. As protein: CASSQETGSGGPVGELFF. The chain carries TRBV4-2 and TRBJ2-2; TRBD2 is a possible D gene (6 bases). Germline assignment: CDR1 LGHNA and CDR2 YNFKEQ. This CDR3 has 18 residues. Between the trimmed V and J ends, which lost 0 bases and 8 bases, there was a span of 22 bases.